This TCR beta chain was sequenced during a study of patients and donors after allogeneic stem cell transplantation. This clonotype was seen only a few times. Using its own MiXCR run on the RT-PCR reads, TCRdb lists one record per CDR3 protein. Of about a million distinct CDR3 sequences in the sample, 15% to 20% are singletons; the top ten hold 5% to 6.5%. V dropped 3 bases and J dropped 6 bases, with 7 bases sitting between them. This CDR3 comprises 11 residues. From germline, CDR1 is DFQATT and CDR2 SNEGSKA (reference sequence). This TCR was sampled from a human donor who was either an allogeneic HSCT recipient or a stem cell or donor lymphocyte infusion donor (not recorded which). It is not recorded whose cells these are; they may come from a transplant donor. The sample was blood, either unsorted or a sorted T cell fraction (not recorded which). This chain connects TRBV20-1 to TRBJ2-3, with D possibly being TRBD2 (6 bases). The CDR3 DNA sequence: TGCAGTGCTAGGGGGAGGGATACGCAGTATTTT. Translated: CSARGRDTQYF.